One and the same sample provided the 19 T cell receptor beta chains below, sequenced in a study of control samples from healthy donors and cancer patients. Profiling relied on immunoSEQ multiplex PCR, and the TCRdb table lists in-frame clones only, not all of them. The data show over 150,000 clones, around nine tenths seen once. Sequences were obtained from blood. The receptors shown here come from a man aged 25-40 years in good health.

The rearrangement uses TRBV2 and TRBJ1-5; D not resolved. Germline CDR1 reads SNHLY; CDR2 reads FYNNEI. The CDR3 is 14 residues long. Trimming removed 3 bases from V and 3 bases from J, with 9 bases in between. CDR3 nucleotides: TGTGCCAGCAGTGAGGACGCTTCCAATCAGCCCCAGCATTTT. It codes for CASSEDASNQPQHF.

The table lists this clone with a few counts. The rearrangement uses TRBV28 and TRBJ1-2; TRBD1 might be the D (6 bases). The ends were cut back, 2 bases at V and 8 bases at J, with 9 bases in the middle. Germline-derived CDR1 and CDR2 are MDHEN and SYDVKM. The CDR3 totals 12 residues. CDR3: CASSLRGAGYTF. The CDR3, as DNA: TGTGCCAGCAGTTTAAGGGGGGCAGGCTACACCTTC.

This clone was detected once. This chain links TRBV5-1 with TRBJ1-2; D call uncertain. The CDR3 spans 14 residues. Trimming left V 4 bases short and J 4 bases short, with 14 bases between. Germline loops: CDR1 SGHRS, CDR2 YFSETQ. CDR3 sequence reads: CASSPGSEFYGYTF. The CDR3 bases are TGCGCCAGCAGCCCCGGGAGCGAATTCTATGGCTACACCTTC.

CDR3: CASRNDAGNTIYF. The CDR3 nucleotides are TGTGCCAGTCGTAACGATGCTGGAAACACCATATATTTT. The chain has TRBV19 and TRBJ1-3; D not resolved. The germline V and J ends were trimmed by 8 bases and 2 bases, with 10 bases remaining between them. Germline CDR1 and CDR2: LNHDA and SQIVND (reference sequence). CDR3 size: 13 residues.

CDR3 in DNA: TGTGCCAGCAGCACAAGACAGGCCCGTTGGGGTGAAGCTTTCTTT. As protein: CASSTRQARWGEAFF. This chain joins TRBV11-2 and TRBJ1-1; a weak D match, TRBD1 (6 bases). The CDR3 contains 15 residues. Per germline, CDR1 SGHAT and CDR2 FQNNGV. V was clipped by 5 bases and J by 7 bases, with 20 bases between them.

This clone appeared once. The chain carries TRBV28 and TRBJ1-2; D is ambiguous. Trimming took off 3 bases at V and 0 bases at J, with 2 bases between the two ends. The CDR3 spans 12 residues. In germline, CDR1 is MDHEN, CDR2 SYDVKM. The CDR3 region is CASSFPNYGYTF. In DNA, the CDR3 is TGTGCCAGCAGTTTCCCTAACTATGGCTACACCTTC.

This clone has just a few counts. The rearrangement links TRBV2 to TRBJ2-5; D unresolved. Deletions cut 4 bases from V and 1 base from J, with 22 bases between. CDR3 length: 18 amino acids. Germline V CDR1 and CDR2: SNHLY, FYNNEI. The CDR3 protein is CASSGGETDRRPQETQYF. DNA of the CDR3: TGTGCCAGCAGTGGAGGAGAGACCGATCGAAGGCCCCAAGAGACCCAGTACTTC.

A single count supports this clone. The chain links TRBV6-1 to TRBJ1-2; D remains unclear. V dropped 1 base and J dropped 8 bases, with 11 bases sitting between them. The CDR3 is made up of 13 amino acids. Germline V gives CDR1 MNHNS, CDR2 SASEGT. The CDR3 loop reads CASSEGGGRGYTF. CDR3 DNA: TGTGCCAGCAGTGAAGGAGGAGGGAGGGGCTACACCTTC.

The chain uses TRBV5-1 and TRBJ2-1; TRBD1 matches 7 bases. The V gene's germline CDR1 is SGHRS and CDR2 YFSETQ. The CDR3 loop spans 14 amino acids. Trimming removed 2 bases from V and 9 bases from J; junction bases left unmatched: 8. The CDR3 loop is CASSFSRQGGEQFF. The CDR3 DNA follows: TGCGCCAGCAGCTTTTCCCGACAGGGCGGTGAGCAGTTCTTC.

The J gene is TRBJ1-3, the V gene TRBV5-6, with D perhaps matching TRBD1 (6 bases). The V end lost 1 base, the J end lost 0 bases, and 11 bases lay between the germline ends. Germline CDR1 is SGHDT and CDR2 is YYEEEE. The CDR3 length is 16 residues. The CDR3 sequence: CASSLLGGGSGNTIYF. CDR3 sequence (DNA): TGTGCCAGCAGCTTGTTGGGAGGGGGCTCTGGAAACACCATATATTTT.

This clone has just a few counts. The genes are TRBV2 and TRBJ2-5; TRBD1 matches at 10 bases. The germline gives CDR1 SNHLY, CDR2 FYNNEI. The CDR3 totals 15 residues. J gave up 3 bases and V 6 bases, and 7 bases lay outside the gene matches. As DNA, the CDR3 is TGTGCCAGCAGCCGAGACAGGGGGCGTGAAGAGACCCAGTACTTC. Amino acid sequence: CASSRDRGREETQYF. Complete variable domain (other parts from reference TRBV2 and TRBJ2-5): EPEVTQTPSHQVTQMGQEVILRCVPISNHLYFYWYRQILGQKVEFLVSFYNNEISEKSEIFDDQFSVERPDGSNFTLKIRSTKLEDSAMYFCASSRDRGREETQYFGPGTRLLVL.

V is TRBV29-1 and J is TRBJ1-1; D unclear. The CDR3 totals 14 residues. Trimming stripped 0 bases from V and 4 bases from J, with 12 bases between. Germline CDR1 SQVTM, CDR2 ANQGSEA. The chain's CDR3 is CSVEEAQFSTEAFF. CDR3 DNA sequence: TGCAGCGTTGAAGAAGCACAGTTTTCCACTGAAGCTTTCTTT.

The J gene is TRBJ2-1, the V gene TRBV3-1 (or the pseudogene TRBV3-2), with 10 bases fitting TRBD2. In germline, CDR1 is LGHDT, CDR2 YNNKEL (reference sequence). CDR3 size: 17 residues. V lost 4 bases and J lost 6; bases outside the gene matches: 12. The CDR3 nucleotides read TGTGCCAGCAGCCTCGCCCCCCTAGCGGGAGAAGGCAATGAGCAGTTCTTC. Its translation: CASSLAPLAGEGNEQFF.

The chain employs TRBV27 and TRBJ2-1, with 10 bases fitting TRBD2. V shed 5 bases, J shed 4 bases, and the junction held 11 bases outside the gene matches. The CDR3 consists of 17 residues. Germline CDR1 MNHEY, CDR2 SMNVEV (reference sequence). CDR3: CASSLLRLAGMYNEQFF. In DNA, the CDR3 is TGTGCCAGCAGTCTCCTCCGACTAGCGGGCATGTACAATGAGCAGTTCTTC.

This chain joins TRBV11-2 and TRBJ1-1, with 7 nucleotides matching TRBD1. Looked up from germline, CDR1 is SGHAT and CDR2 is FQNNGV. The junction had 4 bases not matched to a gene; V was cut back by 4 bases and J by 2 bases. This CDR3 contains 14 residues. Here the CDR3 reads CASSWGQINTEAFF. CDR3 sequence (DNA): TGTGCCAGCAGCTGGGGACAGATAAACACTGAAGCTTTCTTT. The complete variable domain, with remaining parts taken from reference TRBV11-2 and TRBJ1-1, reads EAGVAQSPRYKIIEKRQSVAFWCNPISGHATLYWYQQILGQGPKLLIQFQNNGVVDDSQLPKDRFSAERLKGVDSTLKIQPAKLEDSAVYLCASSWGQINTEAFFGQGTRLTVV.

The chain has TRBV10-3 and TRBJ2-5; a weak D match, TRBD2 (6 bases). Germline values: CDR1 ENHRY, CDR2 SYGVKD. V dropped 11 bases and J dropped 3 bases, with 16 bases sitting between them. The CDR3 extends over 13 amino acids. CDR3 sequence (DNA): TGTGCCTCCCAGGGCCCGGGAGAAGAGACCCAGTACTTC. It codes for CASQGPGEETQYF.

The chain has TRBV13 and TRBJ1-2; 11 bases line up with TRBD1. The CDR3 sequence is 14 residues long. J lost 7 bases, V lost 4 bases, and 5 bases had no gene match. Germline V gene lookup returns CDR1 PRHDT and CDR2 FYEKMQ (reference sequence). CDR3 sequence (DNA): TGTGCCAGCAGCTCGGACAGGGGGCGATCTGGCTACACCTTC. It codes for CASSSDRGRSGYTF.

The chain has TRBV27 and TRBJ1-4; D possibly corresponds to TRBD1 (6 bases). Trimming stripped 3 bases from V and 0 bases from J, with 14 bases between. Per the germline V gene, CDR1 is MNHEY and CDR2 is SMNVEV (reference sequence). The CDR3 length is 17 residues. The CDR3 DNA reads TGTGCCAGCAGTTTCCCCGTGGACAGAACAACTAATGAAAAACTGTTTTTT. Translation gives CASSFPVDRTTNEKLFF.

The chain recombines TRBV18 with TRBJ2-1, with 7 bases aligning to TRBD2. CDR1 and CDR2 from the germline V gene are KGHSH and LQKENI. V was clipped by 5 bases and J by 7 bases; unmatched bases: 5. The CDR3 totals 13 residues. CDR3 sequence reads: CASSAGEGNEQFF. The CDR3 DNA reads as TGTGCCAGCTCAGCTGGGGAGGGGAATGAGCAGTTCTTC.